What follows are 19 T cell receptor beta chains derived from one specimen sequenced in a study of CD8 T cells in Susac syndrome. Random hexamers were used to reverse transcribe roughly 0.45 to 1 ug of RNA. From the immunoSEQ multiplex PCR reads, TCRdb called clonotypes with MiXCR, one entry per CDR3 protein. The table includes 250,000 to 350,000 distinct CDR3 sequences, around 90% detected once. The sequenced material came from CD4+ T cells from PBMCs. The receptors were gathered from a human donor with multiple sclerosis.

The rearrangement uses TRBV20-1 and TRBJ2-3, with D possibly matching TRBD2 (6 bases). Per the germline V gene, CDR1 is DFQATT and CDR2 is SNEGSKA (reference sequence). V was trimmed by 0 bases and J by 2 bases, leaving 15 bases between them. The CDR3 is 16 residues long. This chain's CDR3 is CSARDGRWGSTDTQYF. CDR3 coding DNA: TGCAGTGCTAGAGATGGGAGGTGGGGGTCCACAGATACGCAGTATTTT.

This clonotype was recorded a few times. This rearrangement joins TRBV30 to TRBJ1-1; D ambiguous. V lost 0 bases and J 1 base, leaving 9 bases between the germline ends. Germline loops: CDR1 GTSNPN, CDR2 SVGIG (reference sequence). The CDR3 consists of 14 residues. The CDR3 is CAWSVKLPNTEAFF. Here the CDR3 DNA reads TGTGCCTGGAGTGTAAAGCTACCGAACACTGAAGCTTTCTTT.

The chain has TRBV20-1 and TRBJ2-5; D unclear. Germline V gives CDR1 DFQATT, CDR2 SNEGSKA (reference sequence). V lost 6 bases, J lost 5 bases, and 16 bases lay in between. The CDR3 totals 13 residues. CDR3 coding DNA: TGCAGTGCCGGATGGAGCCGTTTTGAGACCCAGTACTTC. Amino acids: CSAGWSRFETQYF.

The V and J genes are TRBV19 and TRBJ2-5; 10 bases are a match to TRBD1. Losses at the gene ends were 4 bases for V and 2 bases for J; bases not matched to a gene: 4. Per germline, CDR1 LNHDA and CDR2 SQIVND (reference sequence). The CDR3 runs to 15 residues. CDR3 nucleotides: TGTGCCAGTAGTAGTCGGACAGGGGGGCAAGAGACCCAGTACTTC. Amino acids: CASSSRTGGQETQYF.

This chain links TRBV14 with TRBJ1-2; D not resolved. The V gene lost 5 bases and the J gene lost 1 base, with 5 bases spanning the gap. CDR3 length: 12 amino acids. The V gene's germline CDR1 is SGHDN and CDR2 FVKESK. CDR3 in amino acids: CASSGLNYGYTF. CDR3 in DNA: TGTGCCAGCAGCGGTCTTAACTATGGCTACACCTTC.

The DNA for the CDR3 is TGCGCCAGCAGTTCCCGGGACAAACAAGAGACCCAGTACTTC. This translates into CASSSRDKQETQYF. The chain couples TRBV10-2 to TRBJ2-5; maybe TRBD1 (6 bases). The CDR3 is made up of 14 amino acids. CDR1 and CDR2 (germline): WSHSY, SAAADI. Between the trimmed V and J ends, which lost 5 bases and 2 bases, there was a span of 12 bases.

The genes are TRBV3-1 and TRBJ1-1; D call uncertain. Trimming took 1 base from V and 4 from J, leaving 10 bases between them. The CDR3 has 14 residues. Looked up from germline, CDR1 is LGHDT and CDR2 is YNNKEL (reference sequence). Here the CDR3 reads CASSQGSWSTEAFF. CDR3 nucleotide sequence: TGTGCCAGCAGCCAAGGATCTTGGTCCACTGAAGCTTTCTTT.

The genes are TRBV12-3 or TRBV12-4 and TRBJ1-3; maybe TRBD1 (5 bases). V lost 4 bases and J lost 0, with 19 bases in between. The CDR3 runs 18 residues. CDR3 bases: TGTGCCAGCAGTTCCCGGGCTCTGATGGGGCTCTCTGGAAACACCATATATTTT. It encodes CASSSRALMGLSGNTIYF.

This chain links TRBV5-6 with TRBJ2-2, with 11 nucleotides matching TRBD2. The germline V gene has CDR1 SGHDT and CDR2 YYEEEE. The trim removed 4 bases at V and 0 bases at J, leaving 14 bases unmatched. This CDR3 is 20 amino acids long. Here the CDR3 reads CASSHLVGTSGATNTGELFF. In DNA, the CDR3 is TGTGCCAGCAGCCACTTGGTTGGGACTAGCGGAGCCACGAACACCGGGGAGCTGTTTTTT.

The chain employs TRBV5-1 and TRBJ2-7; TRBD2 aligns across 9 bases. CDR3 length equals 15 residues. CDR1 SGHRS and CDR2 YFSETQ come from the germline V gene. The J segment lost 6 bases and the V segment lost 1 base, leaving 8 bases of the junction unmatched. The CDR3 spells CASSLFAGGPGEQYF. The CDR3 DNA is TGCGCCAGCAGCTTGTTTGCGGGAGGGCCGGGCGAGCAGTACTTC.

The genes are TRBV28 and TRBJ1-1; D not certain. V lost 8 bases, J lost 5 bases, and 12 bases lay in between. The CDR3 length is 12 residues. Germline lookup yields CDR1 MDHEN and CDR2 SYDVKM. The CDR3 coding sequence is TGTGCCAGCGAGTCTGAAGGGACTGAAGCTTTCTTT. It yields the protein CASESEGTEAFF.

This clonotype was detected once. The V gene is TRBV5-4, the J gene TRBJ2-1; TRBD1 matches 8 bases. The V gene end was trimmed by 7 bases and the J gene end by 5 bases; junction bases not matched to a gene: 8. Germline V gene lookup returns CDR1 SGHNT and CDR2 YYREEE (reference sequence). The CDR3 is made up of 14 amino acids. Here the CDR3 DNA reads TGTGCCAGCCGTCGGGACAGGAGGGACAATGAGCAGTTCTTC. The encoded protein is CASRRDRRDNEQFF.

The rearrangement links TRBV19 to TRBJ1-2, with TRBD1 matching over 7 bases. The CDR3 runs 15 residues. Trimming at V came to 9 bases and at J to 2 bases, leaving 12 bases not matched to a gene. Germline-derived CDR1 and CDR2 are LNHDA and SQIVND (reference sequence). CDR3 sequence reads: CASRGDRVQNYGYTF. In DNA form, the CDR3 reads TGTGCCAGCCGTGGTGACAGGGTTCAGAACTATGGCTACACCTTC.

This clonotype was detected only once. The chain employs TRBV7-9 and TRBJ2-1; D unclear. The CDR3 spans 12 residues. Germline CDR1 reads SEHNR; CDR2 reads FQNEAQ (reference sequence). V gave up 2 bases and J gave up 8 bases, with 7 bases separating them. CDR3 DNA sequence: TGTGCCAGCAGCTTACCGAACCATGAGCAGTTCTTC. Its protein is CASSLPNHEQFF.

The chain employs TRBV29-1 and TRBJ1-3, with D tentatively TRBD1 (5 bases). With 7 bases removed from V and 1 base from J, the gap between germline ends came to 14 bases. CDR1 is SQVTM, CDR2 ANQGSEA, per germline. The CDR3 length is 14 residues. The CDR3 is CSAAGQQSGNTIYF. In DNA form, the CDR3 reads TGCAGCGCCGCGGGGCAGCAGTCTGGAAACACCATATATTTT.

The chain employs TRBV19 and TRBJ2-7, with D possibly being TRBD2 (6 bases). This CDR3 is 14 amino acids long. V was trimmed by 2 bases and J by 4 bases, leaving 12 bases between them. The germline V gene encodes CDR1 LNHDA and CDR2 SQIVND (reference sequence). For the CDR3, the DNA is TGTGCCAGTAGTATAACGAGCGGGCGGTACGAGCAGTACTTC. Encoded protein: CASSITSGRYEQYF.

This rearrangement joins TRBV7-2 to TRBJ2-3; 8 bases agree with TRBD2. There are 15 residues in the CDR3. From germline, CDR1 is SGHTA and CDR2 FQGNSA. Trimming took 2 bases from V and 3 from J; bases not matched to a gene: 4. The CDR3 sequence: CASSLTLAETDTQYF. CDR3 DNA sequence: TGTGCCAGCAGCTTAACACTAGCGGAGACAGATACGCAGTATTTT.

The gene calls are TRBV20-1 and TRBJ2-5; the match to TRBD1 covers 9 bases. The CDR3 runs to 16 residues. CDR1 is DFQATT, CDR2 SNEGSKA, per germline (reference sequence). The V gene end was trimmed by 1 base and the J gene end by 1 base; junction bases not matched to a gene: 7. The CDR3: CSARVSRQGGQETQYF. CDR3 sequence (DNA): TGCAGTGCTAGAGTTTCTCGACAGGGGGGCCAAGAGACCCAGTACTTC.

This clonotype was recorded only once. CDR3 bases: TGCAGCGTTGAAGATCCGGGCACAGATACGCAGTATTTT. Its protein is CSVEDPGTDTQYF. The V and J genes are TRBV29-1 and TRBJ2-3; no definite D call. V was pared by 0 bases and J by 1 base, with 5 bases between. From germline, CDR1 is SQVTM and CDR2 ANQGSEA. The CDR3 totals 13 residues.